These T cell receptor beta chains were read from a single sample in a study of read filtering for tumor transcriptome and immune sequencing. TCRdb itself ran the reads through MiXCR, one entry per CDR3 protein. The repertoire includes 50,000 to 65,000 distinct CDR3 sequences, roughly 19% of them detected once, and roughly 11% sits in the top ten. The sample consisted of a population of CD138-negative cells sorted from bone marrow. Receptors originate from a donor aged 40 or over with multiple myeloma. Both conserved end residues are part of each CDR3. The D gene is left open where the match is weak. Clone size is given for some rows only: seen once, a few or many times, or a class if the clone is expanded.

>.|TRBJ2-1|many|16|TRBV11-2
CASSLVGRNVYNEQFF
TGTGCCAGCAGCTTAGTCGGTAGGAATGTCTACAATGAGCAGTTCTTC
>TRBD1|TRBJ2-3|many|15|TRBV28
CASSKRQGDTDTQYF
TGTGCCAGCAGCAAAAGACAGGGGGACACAGATACGCAGTATTTT
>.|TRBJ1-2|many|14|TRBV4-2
CASSPTSTEYGYTF
TGTGCCAGCAGCCCCACCTCGACAGAGTATGGCTACACCTTC
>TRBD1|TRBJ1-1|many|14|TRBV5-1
CASSSQTGDTEAFF
TGCGCCAGCAGCTCTCAAACAGGGGACACTGAAGCTTTCTTT
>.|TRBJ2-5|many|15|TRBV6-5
CASTPLRGGQETQYF
TGTGCCAGCACCCCCCTGAGGGGGGGGCAAGAGACCCAGTACTTC
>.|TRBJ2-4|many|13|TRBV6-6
CASRGPGLNIQYF
TGTGCCAGCAGGGGACCCGGCCTAAACATTCAGTACTTC
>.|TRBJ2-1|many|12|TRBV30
CAWNKATYEQFF
TGTGCCTGGAACAAAGCGACTTATGAGCAGTTCTTC
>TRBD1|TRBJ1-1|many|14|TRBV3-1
CASSQVPQGARAFF
TGTGCCAGCAGCCAAGTCCCACAGGGGGCGCGAGCTTTCTTT
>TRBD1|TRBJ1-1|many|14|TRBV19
CASSVIRDRLEAFF
TGTGCCAGTAGTGTAATCCGGGACAGGCTTGAAGCTTTCTTT
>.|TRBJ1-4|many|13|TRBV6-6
CASSYLGVGKLFF
TGTGCCAGCAGTTACCTCGGGGTAGGAAAACTGTTTTTT
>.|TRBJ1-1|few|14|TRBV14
CASSQGGLGTEAFF
TGTGCCAGCAGCCAAGGAGGGTTGGGCACTGAAGCTTTCTTT
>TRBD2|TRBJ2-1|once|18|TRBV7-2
CASSFGLAGPESYNEQFF
TGTGCCAGCAGCTTCGGACTAGCGGGACCAGAGTCCTACAATGAGCAGTTCTTC
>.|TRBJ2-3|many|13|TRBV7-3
CASSQEYTDTQYF
TGTGCCAGCAGCCAGGAATACACAGATACGCAGTATTTT
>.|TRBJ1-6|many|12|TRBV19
CASSIGGGPLHF
TGTGCCAGTAGTATCGGGGGTGGGCCCCTCCACTTT
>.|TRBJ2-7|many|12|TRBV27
CASSGRSYEQYF
TGTGCCAGCAGTGGAAGAAGCTACGAGCAGTACTTC
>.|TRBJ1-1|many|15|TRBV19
CASSPPGLPYTEAFF
TGTGCCAGTAGCCCTCCCGGGCTCCCCTACACTGAAGCTTTCTTT
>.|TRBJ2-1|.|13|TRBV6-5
CASRTSSYNERFF
TGTGCCAGCCGGACGAGTTCCTACAATGAGCGGTTCTTC
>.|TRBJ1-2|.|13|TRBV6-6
CASEAGNNCGYTF
TGTGCCAGCGAAGCAGGCAATAACTGTGGCTACACCTTC
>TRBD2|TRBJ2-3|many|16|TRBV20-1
CSARGRAGGPADTQYF
TGCAGTGCTAGAGGGAGAGCGGGAGGGCCCGCAGATACGCAGTATTTT
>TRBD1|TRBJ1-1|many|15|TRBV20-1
CSALPTGLMNTEAFF
TGCAGTGCCCTCCCGACAGGGCTTATGAACACTGAAGCTTTCTTT
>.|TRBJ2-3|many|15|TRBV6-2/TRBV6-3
CASRYSFSGTDTQYF
TGTGCCAGCAGGTACTCCTTTTCGGGAACAGATACGCAGTATTTT
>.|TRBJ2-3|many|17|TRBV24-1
CATSDIDPGTGTDTQYF
TGTGCCACCAGTGATATTGACCCAGGGACTGGCACAGATACGCAGTATTTT
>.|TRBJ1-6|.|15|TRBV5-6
CASSRSTHGVSPLHF
TGTGCCAGCAGCCGAAGCACGCACGGGGTTTCACCCCTCCACTTT
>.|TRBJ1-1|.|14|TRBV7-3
CASILSGGNTEAFF
TGTGCCAGCATCTTAAGTGGTGGGAACACTGAAGCTTTCTTT
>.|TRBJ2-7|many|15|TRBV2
CASSEGPSGSYEQYF
TGTGCCAGCAGTGAGGGTCCCTCAGGAAGCTACGAGCAGTACTTC
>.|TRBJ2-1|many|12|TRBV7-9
CASSRLDNEQFF
TGTGCCAGCAGCCGGTTAGACAATGAGCAGTTCTTC
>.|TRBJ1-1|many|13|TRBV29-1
CSSRDTVNTEAFF
TGCAGCTCACGGGACACTGTGAACACTGAAGCTTTCTTT
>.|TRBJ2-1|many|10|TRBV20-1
CSATGTEQFF
TGCAGTGCTACCGGGACTGAGCAGTTCTTC
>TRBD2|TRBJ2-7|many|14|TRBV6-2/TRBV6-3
CASSPAAGAYEQYF
TGTGCCAGCAGTCCAGCAGCGGGGGCCTACGAGCAGTACTTC
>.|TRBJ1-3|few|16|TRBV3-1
CASSQASDRKGNTIYF
TGTGCCAGCAGCCAGGCCTCCGACAGGAAGGGAAACACCATATATTTT
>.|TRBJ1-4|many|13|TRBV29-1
CSVAGGSNEKLFF
TGCAGCGTTGCCGGGGGAAGTAATGAAAAACTGTTTTTT
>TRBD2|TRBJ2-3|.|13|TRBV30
CAWSAGGTDTQYF
TGTGCCTGGAGTGCGGGGGGTACAGATACGCAGTATTTT
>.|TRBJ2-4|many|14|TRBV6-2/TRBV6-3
CASSQGLAKNIQYF
TGTGCCAGCAGCCAAGGACTAGCCAAAAACATTCAGTACTTC
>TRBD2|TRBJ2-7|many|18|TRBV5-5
CASSLEWGGSTSGYEQYF
TGTGCCAGCAGCTTGGAGTGGGGGGGCTCGACTAGCGGATACGAGCAGTACTTC
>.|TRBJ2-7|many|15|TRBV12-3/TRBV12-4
CATAVWDHITDEQYF
TGTGCCACCGCGGTGTGGGACCATATTACGGACGAGCAGTACTTC
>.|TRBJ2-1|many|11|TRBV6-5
CASRANNEQFF
TGTGCCAGCCGCGCCAACAATGAGCAGTTCTTC
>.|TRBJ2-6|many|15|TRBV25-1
CASSRRNSGANVLTF
TGTGCCAGCAGCAGACGGAACTCTGGGGCCAACGTCCTGACTTTC
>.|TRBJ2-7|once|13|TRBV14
CASGPNRAYEQYF
TGTGCCAGCGGCCCCAACAGAGCTTACGAGCAGTACTTC
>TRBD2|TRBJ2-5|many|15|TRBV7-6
CASSSSRGGLETQYF
TGTGCCAGCAGCTCTTCCCGGGGGGGCCTAGAGACCCAGTACTTC
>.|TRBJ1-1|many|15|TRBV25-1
CASSEDFPRGTEAFF
TGTGCCAGCAGTGAAGACTTCCCGAGGGGCACTGAAGCTTTCTTT
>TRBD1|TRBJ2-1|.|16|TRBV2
CASKARQGRSYNEQFF
TGTGCCAGCAAAGCCCGACAGGGGAGGTCCTACAACGAGCAGTTCTTC
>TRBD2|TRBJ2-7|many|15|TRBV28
CATLSGGAELYEQYF
TGTGCCACCCTGAGCGGGGGGGCTGAGCTCTACGAGCAGTACTTC
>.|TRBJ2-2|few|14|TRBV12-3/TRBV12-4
CASSPTQGPGELFF
TGTGCCAGCAGCCCGACGCAGGGACCCGGGGAGCTGTTTTTT
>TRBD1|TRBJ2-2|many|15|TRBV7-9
CASSPGTGLSGELFF
TGTGCCAGCAGCCCCGGGACAGGGCTCAGCGGGGAGCTGTTTTTT
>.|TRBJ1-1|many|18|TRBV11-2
CASSEEGENWGMNTEAFF
TGTGCCAGCAGCGAAGAGGGTGAAAACTGGGGAATGAACACTGAAGCTTTCTTT
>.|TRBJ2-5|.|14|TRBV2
CASRPWSRQETQYF
TGTGCCAGCAGACCGTGGAGTAGGCAAGAGACCCAGTACTTC
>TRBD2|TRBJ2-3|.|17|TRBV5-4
CASSLALGSGATDTQYF
TGTGCCAGCAGCTTGGCCTTGGGTAGCGGGGCCACAGATACGCAGTATTTC
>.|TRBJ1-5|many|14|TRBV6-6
CASTPDSLNQPQHF
TGTGCCAGCACCCCCGACAGTCTTAATCAGCCCCAGCATTTT
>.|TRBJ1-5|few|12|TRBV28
CASSQMVQPQHF
TGTGCCAGCAGCCAAATGGTTCAGCCCCAGCATTTT
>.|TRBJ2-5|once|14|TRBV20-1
CSAEKTRDQETQYF
TGCAGTGCCGAAAAAACTCGCGACCAAGAGACCCAGTATTTC
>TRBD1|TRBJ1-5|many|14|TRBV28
CASSSTGEAQPQHF
TGTGCCAGCAGTTCGACAGGGGAGGCCCAGCCCCAGCATTTT
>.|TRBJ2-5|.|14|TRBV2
CASSEPSRGETQCF
TGTGCCAGCAGTGAGCCTAGCCGCGGAGAGACCCAGTGCTTC
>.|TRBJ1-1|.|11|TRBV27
CASSFGLEAFF
TGTGCCAGCAGTTTCGGGCTAGAAGCTTTCTTT
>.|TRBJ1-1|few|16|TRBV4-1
CASSQVQKVWNTEAFF
TGCGCCAGCAGCCAAGTTCAAAAGGTATGGAACACTGAAGCTTTCTTT
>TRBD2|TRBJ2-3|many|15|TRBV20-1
CSALSNSGATDTQYF
TGCAGTGCCCTCTCTAATAGCGGGGCCACAGATACGCAGTATTTT
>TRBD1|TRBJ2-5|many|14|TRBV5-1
CASSVTGGAETQYF
TGCGCCAGCAGCGTGACAGGGGGCGCGGAGACCCAGTACTTC
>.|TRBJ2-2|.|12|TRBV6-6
CASVWETGELFF
TGTGCCAGCGTGTGGGAGACCGGGGAGCTGTTTTTT
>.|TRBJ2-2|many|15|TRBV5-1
CASRNTDANTGELFF
TGCGCCAGCAGGAATACGGACGCGAACACCGGGGAGCTGTTTTTT
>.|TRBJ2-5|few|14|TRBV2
CASSEWGAAETQYF
TGTGCCAGCAGTGAGTGGGGGGCCGCGGAGACCCAGTACTTC
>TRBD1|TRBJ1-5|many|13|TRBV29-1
CSVGQGNNQPQHF
TGCAGCGTTGGACAGGGTAACAATCAGCCCCAGCATTTT